The clone carrying this T cell receptor beta chain was seen once. Repertoires were generated with immunoSEQ multiplex PCR, while TCRdb's copy carries only in-frame clones and drops some. The profile covers about 200,000 clones, with approximately 85% appearing a single time and around 4.9% taken by the ten largest. V was pared by 6 bases and J by 12 bases, with 18 bases between. Germline lookup yields CDR1 DFQATT and CDR2 SNEGSKA (reference sequence). The CDR3 is 11 residues long. This sample was taken from a study of blood T cell repertoires in COVID-19. In the study overall: PBMCs, B-cell-depleted T cells, or T cells were the source of the cDNA or gDNA that made up the material.

The gene calls are TRBV20-1 and TRBJ2-7, with a possible D match to TRBD1 (6 bases). The sequence was obtained from a woman older than 75 with acute or convalescent COVID-19. Source material: peripheral blood. This CDR3 reads CSAVNYRELYF. DNA of the CDR3: TGCAGTGCCGTCAACTACAGGGAACTGTACTTC.